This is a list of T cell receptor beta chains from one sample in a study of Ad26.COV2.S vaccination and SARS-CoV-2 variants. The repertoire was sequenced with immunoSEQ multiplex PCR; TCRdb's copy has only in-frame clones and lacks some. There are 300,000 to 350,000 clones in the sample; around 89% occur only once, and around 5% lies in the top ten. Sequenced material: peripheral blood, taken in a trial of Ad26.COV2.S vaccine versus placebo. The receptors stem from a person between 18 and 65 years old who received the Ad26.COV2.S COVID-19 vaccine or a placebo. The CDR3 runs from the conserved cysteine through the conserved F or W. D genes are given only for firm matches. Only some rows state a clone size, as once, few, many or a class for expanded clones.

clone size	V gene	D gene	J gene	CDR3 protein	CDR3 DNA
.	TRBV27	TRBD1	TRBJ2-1	CASSLGQGSYNEQFF	TGTGCCAGCAGTTTAGGACAGGGGTCCTACAATGAGCAGTTCTTC
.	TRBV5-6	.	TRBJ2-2	CASSLGSAGELFF	TGTGCCAGCAGCTTGGGGAGCGCCGGGGAGCTGTTTTTT
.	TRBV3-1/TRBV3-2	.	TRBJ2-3	CASSRDGLSTDTQYF	TGTGCCAGCAGCCGCGACGGGCTAAGCACAGATACGCAGTATTTT
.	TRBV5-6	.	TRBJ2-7	CASSLALGERQYF	TGTGCCAGCAGCTTGGCCTTAGGGGAGCGTCAGTACTTC
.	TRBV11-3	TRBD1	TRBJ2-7	CASSLRQGANEQYF	TGTGCCAGCAGCCTTCGACAGGGGGCCAACGAGCAGTACTTC
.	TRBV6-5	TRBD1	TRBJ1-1	CASVSRTGGNTEAFF	TGTGCCAGCGTATCCAGAACAGGGGGGAACACTGAAGCTTTCTTT
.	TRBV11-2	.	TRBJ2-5	CASSYIRQETQYF	TGTGCCAGCAGCTATATACGGCAAGAGACCCAGTACTTC
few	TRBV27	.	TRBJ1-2	CASSLLPGSPYGYTF	TGTGCCAGCAGCCTACTCCCGGGCAGTCCCTATGGCTACACCTTC
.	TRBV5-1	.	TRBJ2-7	CASSLSGQAYEQYF	TGCGCCAGCAGCTTGTCGGGACAAGCCTACGAGCAGTACTTC
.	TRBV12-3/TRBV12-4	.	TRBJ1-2	CASSSATVRGYTF	TGTGCCAGCAGTTCGGCTACAGTGAGGGGCTACACCTTC
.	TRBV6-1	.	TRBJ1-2	CASSEGGDYGYTF	TGTGCCAGCAGTGAAGGGGGTGACTATGGCTACACCTTC
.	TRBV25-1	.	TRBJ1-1	CASRGSGEDQTEAFF	TGTGCCAGCAGAGGGAGTGGGGAGGATCAAACTGAAGCTTTCTTT
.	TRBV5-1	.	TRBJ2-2	CASSLVADGELFF	TGCGCCAGCAGCTTGGTGGCGGACGGGGAGCTGTTTTTT
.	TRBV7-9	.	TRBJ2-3	CASSSQGTDTQYF	TGTGCCAGCAGCTCGCAAGGCACAGATACGCAGTATTTT
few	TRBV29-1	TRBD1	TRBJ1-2	CSVAGGDYGYTF	TGCAGCGTAGCAGGGGGCGACTATGGCTACACCTTC
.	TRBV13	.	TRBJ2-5	CASSLGLRQEETQYF	TGTGCCAGCAGCTTAGGCCTGAGACAGGAAGAGACCCAGTACTTC
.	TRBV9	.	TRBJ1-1	CASSGVGGSDTEAFF	TGTGCCAGCAGCGGCGTTGGGGGTAGCGACACTGAAGCTTTCTTT
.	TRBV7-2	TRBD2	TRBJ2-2	CASSLIMLAGNTGELFF	TGTGCCAGCAGCTTAATTATGCTAGCGGGGAACACCGGGGAGCTGTTTTTT
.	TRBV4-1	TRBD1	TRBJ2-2	CASSPAGQGADTGELFF	TGCGCCAGCAGCCCCGCCGGGCAGGGGGCGGATACCGGGGAGCTGTTTTTT
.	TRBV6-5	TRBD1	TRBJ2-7	CASSYNRGVQYF	TGTGCCAGCAGTTACAACAGGGGGGTGCAGTACTTC
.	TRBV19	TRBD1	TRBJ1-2	CASSISRETGTYGYTF	TGTGCCAGTAGTATTAGCCGAGAGACAGGGACCTATGGCTACACCTTC
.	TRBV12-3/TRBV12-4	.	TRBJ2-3	CASSLVDTQYF	TGTGCCAGCAGTTTGGTAGATACGCAGTATTTT
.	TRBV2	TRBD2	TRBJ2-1	CASRGGYNEQFF	TGTGCCAGCAGGGGGGGGTACAATGAGCAGTTCTTC
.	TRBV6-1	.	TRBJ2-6	CASSDHSGLLSSGANVLTF	TGTGCCAGCAGTGATCATTCCGGACTCCTTAGCTCTGGGGCCAACGTCCTGACTTTC
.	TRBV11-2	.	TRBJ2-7	CASSEGRSFDYEQYF	TGTGCCAGCAGCGAGGGACGGAGTTTCGACTACGAGCAGTACTTC
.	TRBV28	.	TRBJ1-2	CASTMGYGYTF	TGTGCCAGCACGATGGGCTATGGCTACACCTTC
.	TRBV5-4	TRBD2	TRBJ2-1	CASSLDCGGAYINEQFF	TGTGCCAGCAGCTTGGATTGCGGGGGGGCCTATATAAATGAGCAGTTCTTC
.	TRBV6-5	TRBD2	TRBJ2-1	CASSLTGTSGRNEQFF	TGTGCCAGCAGTTTGACCGGGACTAGCGGGAGGAATGAGCAGTTCTTC
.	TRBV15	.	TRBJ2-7	CATSRENSEAEQYF	TGTGCCACCAGCAGAGAGAACAGCGAAGCCGAGCAGTACTTC
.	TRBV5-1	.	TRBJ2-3	CASSPPAGDTDTQYF	TGCGCCAGCAGCCCCCCAGCGGGTGATACAGATACGCAGTATTTT
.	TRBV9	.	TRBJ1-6	CASSAEPNSYNSPLHF	TGTGCCAGCAGCGCCGAGCCGAACTCCTATAATTCACCCCTCCACTTT